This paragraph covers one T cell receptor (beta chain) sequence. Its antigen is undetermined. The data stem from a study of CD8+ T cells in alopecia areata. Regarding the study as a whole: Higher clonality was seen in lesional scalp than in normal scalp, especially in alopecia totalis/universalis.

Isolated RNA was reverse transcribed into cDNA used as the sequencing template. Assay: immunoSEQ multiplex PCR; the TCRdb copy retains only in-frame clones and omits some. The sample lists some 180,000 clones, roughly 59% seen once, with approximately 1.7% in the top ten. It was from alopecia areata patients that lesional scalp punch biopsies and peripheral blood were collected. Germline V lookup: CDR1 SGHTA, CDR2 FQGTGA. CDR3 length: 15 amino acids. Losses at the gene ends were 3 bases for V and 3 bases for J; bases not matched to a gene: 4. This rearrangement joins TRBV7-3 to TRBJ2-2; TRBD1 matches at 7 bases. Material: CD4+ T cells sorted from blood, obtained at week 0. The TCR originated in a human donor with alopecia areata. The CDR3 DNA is TGTGCCAGCAGCTTGACAGGGATGGACACCGGGGAGCTGTTTTTT. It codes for CASSLTGMDTGELFF.